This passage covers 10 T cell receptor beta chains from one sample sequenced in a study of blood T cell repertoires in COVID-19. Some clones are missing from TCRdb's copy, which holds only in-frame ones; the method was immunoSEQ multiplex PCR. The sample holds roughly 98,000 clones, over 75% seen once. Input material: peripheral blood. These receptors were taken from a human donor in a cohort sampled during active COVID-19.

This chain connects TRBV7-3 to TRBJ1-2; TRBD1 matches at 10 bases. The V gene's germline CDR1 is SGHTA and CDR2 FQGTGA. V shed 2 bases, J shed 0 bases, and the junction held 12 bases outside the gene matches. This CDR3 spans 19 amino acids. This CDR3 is CASSLSGTGQGPPNYGYTF. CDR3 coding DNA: TGTGCCAGCAGCTTATCCGGTACGGGACAGGGGCCTCCTAACTATGGCTACACCTTC. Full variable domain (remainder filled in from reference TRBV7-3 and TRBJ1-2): GAGVSQTPSNKVTEKGKYVELRCDPISGHTALYWYRQSLGQGPEFLIYFQGTGAADDSGLPNDRFFAVRPEGSVSTLKIQRTERGDSAVYLCASSLSGTGQGPPNYGYTFGSGTRLTVV.

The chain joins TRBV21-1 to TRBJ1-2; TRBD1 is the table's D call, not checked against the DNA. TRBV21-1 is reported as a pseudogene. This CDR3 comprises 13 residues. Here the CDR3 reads CASKPRTGGGYTF. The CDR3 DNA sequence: TGTGCCAGCAAGCCCCGGACAGGGGGCGGCTACACCTTC.

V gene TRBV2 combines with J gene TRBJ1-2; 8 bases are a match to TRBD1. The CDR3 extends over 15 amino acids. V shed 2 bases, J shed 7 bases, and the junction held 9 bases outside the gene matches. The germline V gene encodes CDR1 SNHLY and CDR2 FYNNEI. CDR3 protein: CASSERPGGFVGYTF. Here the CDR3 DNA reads TGTGCCAGCAGTGAACGGCCAGGGGGCTTCGTTGGCTACACCTTC.

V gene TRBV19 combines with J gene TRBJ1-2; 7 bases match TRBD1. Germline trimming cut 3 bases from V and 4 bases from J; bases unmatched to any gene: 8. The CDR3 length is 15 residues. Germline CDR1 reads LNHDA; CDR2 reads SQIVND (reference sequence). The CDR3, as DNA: TGTGCCAGTAGTATTTACAGGGGAGGTGGCTATGGCTACACCTTC. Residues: CASSIYRGGGYGYTF.

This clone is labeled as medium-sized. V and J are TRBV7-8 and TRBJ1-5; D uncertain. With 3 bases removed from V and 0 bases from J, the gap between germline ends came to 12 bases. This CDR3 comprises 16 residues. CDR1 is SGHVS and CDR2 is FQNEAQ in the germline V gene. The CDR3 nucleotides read TGTGCCAGCAGCTTCGGACGGGGAATTAGCAATCAGCCCCAGCATTTT. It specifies CASSFGRGISNQPQHF.

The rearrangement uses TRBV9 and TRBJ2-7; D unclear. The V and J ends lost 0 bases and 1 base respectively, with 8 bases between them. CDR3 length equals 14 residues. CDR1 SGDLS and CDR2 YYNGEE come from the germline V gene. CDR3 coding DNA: TGTGCCAGCAGCGTAGGTCCGTTTTCCTACGAGCAGTACTTC. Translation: CASSVGPFSYEQYF. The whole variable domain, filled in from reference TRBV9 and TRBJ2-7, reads DSGVTQTPKHLITATGQRVTLRCSPRSGDLSVYWYQQSLDQGLQFLIQYYNGEERAKGNILERFSAQQFPDLHSELNLSSLELGDSALYFCASSVGPFSYEQYFGPGTRLTVT.

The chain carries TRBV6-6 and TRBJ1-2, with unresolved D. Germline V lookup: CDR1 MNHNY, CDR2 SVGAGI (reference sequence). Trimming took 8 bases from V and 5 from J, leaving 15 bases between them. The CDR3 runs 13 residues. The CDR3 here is CASRHGQGYGYTF. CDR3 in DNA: TGTGCCAGCCGACACGGCCAAGGATATGGCTACACCTTC.

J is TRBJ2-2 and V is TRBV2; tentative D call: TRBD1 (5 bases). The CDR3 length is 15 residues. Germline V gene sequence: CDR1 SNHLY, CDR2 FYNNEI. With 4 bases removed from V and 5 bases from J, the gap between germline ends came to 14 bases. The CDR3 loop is CASSGNRWRTGELFF. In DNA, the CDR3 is TGTGCCAGCAGTGGGAACAGGTGGCGGACCGGGGAGCTGTTTTTT.

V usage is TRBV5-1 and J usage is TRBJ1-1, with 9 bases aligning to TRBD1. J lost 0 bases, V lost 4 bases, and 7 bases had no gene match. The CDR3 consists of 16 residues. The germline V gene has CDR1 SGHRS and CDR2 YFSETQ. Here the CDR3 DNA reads TGCGCCAGCAGCCCACAGGGGGCTCGTTTGAACACTGAAGCTTTCTTT. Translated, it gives CASSPQGARLNTEAFF.

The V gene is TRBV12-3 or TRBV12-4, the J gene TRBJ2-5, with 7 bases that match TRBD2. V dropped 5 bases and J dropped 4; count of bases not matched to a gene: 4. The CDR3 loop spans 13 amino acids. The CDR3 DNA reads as TGTGCCAGCAGTCAACTAGCGAGAGAGACCCAGTACTTC. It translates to CASSQLARETQYF.